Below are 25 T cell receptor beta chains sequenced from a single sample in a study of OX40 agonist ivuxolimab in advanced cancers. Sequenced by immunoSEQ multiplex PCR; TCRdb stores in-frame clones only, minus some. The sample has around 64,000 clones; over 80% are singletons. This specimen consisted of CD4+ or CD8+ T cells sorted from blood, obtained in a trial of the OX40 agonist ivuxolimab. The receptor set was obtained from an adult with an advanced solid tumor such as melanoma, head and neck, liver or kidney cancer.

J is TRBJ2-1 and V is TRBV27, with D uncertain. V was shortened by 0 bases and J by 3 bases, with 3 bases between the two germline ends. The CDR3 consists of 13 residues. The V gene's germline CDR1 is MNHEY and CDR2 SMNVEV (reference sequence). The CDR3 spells CASSLSVYNEQFF. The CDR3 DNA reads TGTGCCAGCAGTTTATCGGTCTACAATGAGCAGTTCTTC.

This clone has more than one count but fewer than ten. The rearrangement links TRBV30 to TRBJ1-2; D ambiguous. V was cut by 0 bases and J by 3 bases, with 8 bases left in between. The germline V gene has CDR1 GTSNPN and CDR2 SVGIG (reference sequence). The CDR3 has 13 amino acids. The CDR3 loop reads CAWSVWGDYGYTF. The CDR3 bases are TGTGCCTGGAGTGTGTGGGGTGACTATGGCTACACCTTC.

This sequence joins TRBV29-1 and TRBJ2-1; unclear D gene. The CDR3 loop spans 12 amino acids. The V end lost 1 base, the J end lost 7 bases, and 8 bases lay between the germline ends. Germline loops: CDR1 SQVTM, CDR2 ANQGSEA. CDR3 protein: CSVEGRTNEQFF. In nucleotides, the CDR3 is TGCAGCGTTGAAGGGAGAACTAATGAGCAGTTCTTC.

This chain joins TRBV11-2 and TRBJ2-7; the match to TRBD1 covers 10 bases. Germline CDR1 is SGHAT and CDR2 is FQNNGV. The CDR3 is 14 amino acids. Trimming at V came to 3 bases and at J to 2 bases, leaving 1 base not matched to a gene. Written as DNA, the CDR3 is TGTGCCAGCAGCTTGGGGACAGGGGCCTACGAGCAGTACTTC. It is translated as CASSLGTGAYEQYF.

The chain's CDR3 is CASSPPGTGDQPQHF. The CDR3 coding sequence is TGTGCCAGCAGCCCCCCGGGGACGGGAGATCAGCCCCAGCATTTT. This chain uses TRBV28 with TRBJ1-5; possible D gene TRBD1, 5 bases. Germline-derived CDR1 and CDR2 are MDHEN and SYDVKM. The V end was cut by 6 bases, the J end by 5 bases, with 17 bases between. The CDR3 runs 15 residues.

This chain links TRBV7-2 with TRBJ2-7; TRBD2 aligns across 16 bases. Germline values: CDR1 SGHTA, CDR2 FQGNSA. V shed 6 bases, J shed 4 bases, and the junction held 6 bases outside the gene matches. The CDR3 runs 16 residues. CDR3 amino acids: CASSEGLAGGEYEQYF. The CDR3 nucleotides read TGTGCCAGCAGTGAGGGACTAGCGGGAGGGGAGTACGAGCAGTACTTC.

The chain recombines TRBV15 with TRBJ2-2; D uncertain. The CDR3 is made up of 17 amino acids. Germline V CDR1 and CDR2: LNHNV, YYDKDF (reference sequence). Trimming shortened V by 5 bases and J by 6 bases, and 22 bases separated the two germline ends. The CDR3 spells CATSAEKGRSYAGELFF. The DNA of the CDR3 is TGTGCCACCAGCGCCGAAAAAGGGCGAAGTTACGCCGGGGAGCTGTTTTTT.

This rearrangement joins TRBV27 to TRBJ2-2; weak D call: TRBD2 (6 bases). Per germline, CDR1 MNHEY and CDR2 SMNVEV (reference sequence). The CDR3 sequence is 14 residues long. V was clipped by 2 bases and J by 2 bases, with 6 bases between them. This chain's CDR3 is CASSLAGNTGELFF. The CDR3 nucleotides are TGTGCCAGCAGTTTAGCGGGAAACACCGGGGAGCTGTTTTTT.

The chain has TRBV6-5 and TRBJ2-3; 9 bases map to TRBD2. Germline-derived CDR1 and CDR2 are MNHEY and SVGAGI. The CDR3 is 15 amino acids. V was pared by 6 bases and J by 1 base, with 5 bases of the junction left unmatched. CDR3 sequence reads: CASRKLAGGTDTQYF. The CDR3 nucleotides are TGTGCCAGCAGAAAACTAGCGGGCGGCACAGATACGCAGTATTTT.

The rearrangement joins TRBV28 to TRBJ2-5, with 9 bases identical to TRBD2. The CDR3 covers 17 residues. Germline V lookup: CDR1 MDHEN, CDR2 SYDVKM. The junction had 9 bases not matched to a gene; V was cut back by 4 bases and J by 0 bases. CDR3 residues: CASSSGSSGVYQETQYF. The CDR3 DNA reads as TGTGCCAGCAGTTCCGGCTCTAGCGGGGTGTACCAAGAGACCCAGTACTTC. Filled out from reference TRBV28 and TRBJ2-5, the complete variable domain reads DVKVTQSSRYLVKRTGEKVFLECVQDMDHENMFWYRQDPGLGLRLIYFSYDVKMKEKGDIPEGYSVSREKKERFSLILESASTNQTSMYLCASSSGSSGVYQETQYFGPGTRLLVL.

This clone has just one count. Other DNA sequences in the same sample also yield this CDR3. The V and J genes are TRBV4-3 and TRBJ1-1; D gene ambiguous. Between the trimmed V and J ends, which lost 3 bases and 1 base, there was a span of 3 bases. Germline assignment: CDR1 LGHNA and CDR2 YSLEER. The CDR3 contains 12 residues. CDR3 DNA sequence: TGCGCCAGCAGCCAGGGGAACACTGAAGCTTTCTTT. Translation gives CASSQGNTEAFF.

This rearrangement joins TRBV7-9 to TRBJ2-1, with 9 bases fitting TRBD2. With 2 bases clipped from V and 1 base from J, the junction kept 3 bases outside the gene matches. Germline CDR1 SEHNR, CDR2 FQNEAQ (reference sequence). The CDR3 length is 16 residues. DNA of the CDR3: TGTGCCAGCAGCTTAAATGCGGGAGGGTCCTACAATGAGCAGTTCTTC. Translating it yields CASSLNAGGSYNEQFF.

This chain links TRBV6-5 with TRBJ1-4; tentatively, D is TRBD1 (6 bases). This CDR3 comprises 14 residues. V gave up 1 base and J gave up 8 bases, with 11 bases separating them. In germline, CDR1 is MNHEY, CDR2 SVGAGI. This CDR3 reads CASSYYLRGEKLFF. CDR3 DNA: TGTGCCAGCAGTTACTACCTCAGGGGAGAAAAACTGTTTTTT.

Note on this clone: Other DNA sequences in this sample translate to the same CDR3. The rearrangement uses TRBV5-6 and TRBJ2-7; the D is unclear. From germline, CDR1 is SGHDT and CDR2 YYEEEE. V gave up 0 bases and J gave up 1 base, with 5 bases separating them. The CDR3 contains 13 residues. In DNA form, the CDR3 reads TGTGCCAGCAGCTTGGGACGGTCCTACGAGCAGTACTTC. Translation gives CASSLGRSYEQYF.

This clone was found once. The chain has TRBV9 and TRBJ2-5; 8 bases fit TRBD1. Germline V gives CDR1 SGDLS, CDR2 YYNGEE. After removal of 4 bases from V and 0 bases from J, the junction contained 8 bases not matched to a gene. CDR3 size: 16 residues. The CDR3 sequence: CASSTRTGLNQETQYF. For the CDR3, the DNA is TGTGCCAGCAGCACCCGGACAGGGCTGAACCAAGAGACCCAGTACTTC.

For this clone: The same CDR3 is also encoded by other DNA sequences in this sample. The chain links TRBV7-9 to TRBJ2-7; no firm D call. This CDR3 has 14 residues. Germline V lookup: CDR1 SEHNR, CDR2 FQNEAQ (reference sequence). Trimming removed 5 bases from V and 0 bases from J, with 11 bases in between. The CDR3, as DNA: TGTGCCAGCAGCCCCAAGACGGGCTCCTACGAGCAGTACTTC. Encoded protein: CASSPKTGSYEQYF. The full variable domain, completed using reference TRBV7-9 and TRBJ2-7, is DTGVSQNPRHKITKRGQNVTFRCDPISEHNRLYWYRQTLGQGPEFLTYFQNEAQLEKSRLLSDRFSAERPKGSFSTLEIQRTEQGDSAMYLCASSPKTGSYEQYFGPGTRLTVT.

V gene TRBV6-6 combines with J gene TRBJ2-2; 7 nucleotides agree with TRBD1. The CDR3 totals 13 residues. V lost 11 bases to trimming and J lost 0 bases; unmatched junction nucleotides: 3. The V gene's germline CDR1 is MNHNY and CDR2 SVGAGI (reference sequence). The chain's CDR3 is CAGGTANTGELFF. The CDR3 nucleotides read TGTGCCGGTGGGACAGCGAACACCGGGGAGCTGTTTTTT.

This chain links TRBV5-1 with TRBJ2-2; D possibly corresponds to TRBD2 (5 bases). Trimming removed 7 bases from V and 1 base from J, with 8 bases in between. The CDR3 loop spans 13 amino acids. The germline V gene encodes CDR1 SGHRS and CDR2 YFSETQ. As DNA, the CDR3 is TGCGCCAGCCTCGAGGGGAACACCGGGGAGCTGTTTTTT. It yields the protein CASLEGNTGELFF.

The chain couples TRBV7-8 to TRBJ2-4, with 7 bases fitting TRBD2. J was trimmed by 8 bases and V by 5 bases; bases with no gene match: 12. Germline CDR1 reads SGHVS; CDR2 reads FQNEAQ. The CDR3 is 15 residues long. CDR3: CASSPRISGTDIQYF. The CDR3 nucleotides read TGTGCCAGCAGCCCAAGAATAAGCGGGACGGACATTCAGTACTTC.

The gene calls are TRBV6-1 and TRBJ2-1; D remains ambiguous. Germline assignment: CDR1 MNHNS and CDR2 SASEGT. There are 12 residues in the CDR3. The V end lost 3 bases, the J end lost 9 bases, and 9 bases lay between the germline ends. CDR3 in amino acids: CASSDGWSEQFF. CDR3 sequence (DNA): TGTGCCAGCAGTGACGGGTGGAGTGAGCAGTTCTTC.

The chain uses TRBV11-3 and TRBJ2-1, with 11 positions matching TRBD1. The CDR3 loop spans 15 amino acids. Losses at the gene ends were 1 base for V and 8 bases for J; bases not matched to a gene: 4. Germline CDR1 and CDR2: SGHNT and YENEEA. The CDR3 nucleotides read TGTGCCAGCAGCTTAGTGGACAGGGGGCTCGATGAGCAGTTCTTC. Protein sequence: CASSLVDRGLDEQFF.

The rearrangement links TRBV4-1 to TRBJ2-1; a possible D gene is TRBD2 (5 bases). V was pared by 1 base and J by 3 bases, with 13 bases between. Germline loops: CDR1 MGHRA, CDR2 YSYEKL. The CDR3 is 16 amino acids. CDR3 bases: TGCGCCAGCAGCCAAGCCGGGAACCCGCGCTACAATGAGCAGTTCTTC. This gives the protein CASSQAGNPRYNEQFF.

CDR3 bases: TGTGCCAGCAGCTTAGGGGGAGGGGACGAGCAGTACTTC. Translated, it gives CASSLGGGDEQYF. The rearrangement links TRBV11-2 to TRBJ2-5; 7 bases align to TRBD2. TRBJ2-7 explains the end of the DNA better; the J call may be wrong. The CDR3 contains 13 residues. Germline CDR1 reads SGHAT; CDR2 reads FQNNGV.

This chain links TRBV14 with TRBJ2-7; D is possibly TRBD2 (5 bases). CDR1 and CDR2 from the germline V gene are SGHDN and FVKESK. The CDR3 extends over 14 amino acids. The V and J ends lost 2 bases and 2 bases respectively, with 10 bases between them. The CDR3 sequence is CASSQTGRAYEQYF. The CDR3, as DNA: TGTGCCAGCAGCCAAACGGGAAGAGCCTACGAGCAGTACTTC.

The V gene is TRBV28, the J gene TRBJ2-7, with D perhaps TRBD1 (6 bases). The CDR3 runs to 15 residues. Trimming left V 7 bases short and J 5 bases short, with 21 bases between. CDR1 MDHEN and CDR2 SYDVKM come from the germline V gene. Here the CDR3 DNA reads TGTGCCAGCACCTTACAGACAGGAACAAGGGACGAGCAGTACTTC. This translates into CASTLQTGTRDEQYF. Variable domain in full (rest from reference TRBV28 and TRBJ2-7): DVKVTQSSRYLVKRTGEKVFLECVQDMDHENMFWYRQDPGLGLRLIYFSYDVKMKEKGDIPEGYSVSREKKERFSLILESASTNQTSMYLCASTLQTGTRDEQYFGPGTRLTVT.